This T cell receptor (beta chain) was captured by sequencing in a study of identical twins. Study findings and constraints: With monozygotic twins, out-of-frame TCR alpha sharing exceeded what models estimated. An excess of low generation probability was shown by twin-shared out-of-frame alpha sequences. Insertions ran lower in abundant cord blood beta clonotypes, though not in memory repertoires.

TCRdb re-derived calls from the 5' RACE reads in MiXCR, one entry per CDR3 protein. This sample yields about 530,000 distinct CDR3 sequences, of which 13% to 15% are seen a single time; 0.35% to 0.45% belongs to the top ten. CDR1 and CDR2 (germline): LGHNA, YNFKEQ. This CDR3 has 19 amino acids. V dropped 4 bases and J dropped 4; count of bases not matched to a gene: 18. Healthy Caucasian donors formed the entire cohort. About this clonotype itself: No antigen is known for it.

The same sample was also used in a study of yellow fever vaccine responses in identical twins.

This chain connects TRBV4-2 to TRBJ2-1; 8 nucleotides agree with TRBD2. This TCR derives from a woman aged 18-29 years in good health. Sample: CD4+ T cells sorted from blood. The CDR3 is CASSPSVGERETLYNEQFF. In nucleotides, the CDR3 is TGTGCCAGCAGCCCCAGCGTAGGCGAGCGGGAGACCCTATACAATGAGCAGTTCTTC.